A single sample gave rise to the 26 T cell receptor beta chains below, sequenced in a study of vaccination and CD4 T cells after COVID-19. The Oncomine TCR Beta short-read assay was applied to DNA of cultured CD4+ T cells. MiXCR, run by TCRdb on the PCR reads, gives a single entry per CDR3 protein. Of about 14,000 distinct CDR3 sequences detected, 51% appear once; the ten largest clones hold roughly a tenth. Treatment indicated: roughly ten-day PBMC culture with coronavirus spike peptide pools or control peptides (ViraFEST assay). Their antigens remain unidentified. The sample comprised CD4+ T cells from blood, cultured in vitro. All receptors come from a human donor who had recovered from COVID-19.

This chain connects TRBV7-9 to TRBJ2-3; D is undetermined. CDR1 SEHNR and CDR2 FQNEAQ come from the germline V gene (reference sequence). Trimming took 4 bases from V and 0 from J, leaving 8 bases between them. The CDR3 extends over 14 amino acids. The CDR3 here is CASSSMTSTDTQYF. The DNA for the CDR3 is TGTGCCAGCAGCTCGATGACTAGCACAGATACGCAGTATTTT.

This clonotype has more than one count but fewer than ten. This chain connects TRBV30 to TRBJ1-5; perhaps TRBD1 as D (6 bases). Germline lookup yields CDR1 GTSNPN and CDR2 SVGIG (reference sequence). V lost 5 bases, J lost 7 bases, and 18 bases lay in between. The CDR3 consists of 14 residues. CDR3 nucleotide sequence: TGTGCCTGGGATCAGGGGTGGGGGGTCCAGCCCCAGCATTTT. Translation: CAWDQGWGVQPQHF.

The chain combines TRBV28 with TRBJ2-2; either TRBD1 or TRBD2 may fit D (5 bases each). The CDR3 covers 13 residues. Germline V CDR1 and CDR2: MDHEN, SYDVKM. Trimming removed 8 bases at V and 2 bases at J, with 9 bases between. The CDR3 reads CASRDPNTGELFF. CDR3 nucleotide sequence: TGTGCCAGCCGGGACCCAAACACCGGGGAGCTGTTTTTT.

This clonotype was detected only a few times. The chain has TRBV10-3 and TRBJ1-1, with TRBD1 identical over 9 bases. CDR1 is ENHRY, CDR2 SYGVKD, per germline. Trimming at V came to 10 bases and at J to 6 bases, leaving 12 bases not matched to a gene. The CDR3 runs to 14 residues. In DNA form, the CDR3 reads TGTGCCAGCGGGGCCGGGACAGGGTGGGCTGAAGCTTTCTTT. Amino acid sequence: CASGAGTGWAEAFF.

The genes are TRBV18 and TRBJ1-5; D unclear. The length of the CDR3 is 12 residues. Trimming stripped 5 bases from V and 6 bases from J, with 8 bases between. Per germline, CDR1 KGHSH and CDR2 LQKENI. The CDR3 reads CASSTRGQPQHF. The DNA for the CDR3 is TGTGCCAGCTCAACCCGGGGTCAGCCCCAGCATTTT. Full variable domain (remainder filled in from reference TRBV18 and TRBJ1-5): NAGVMQNPRHLVRRRGQEARLRCSPMKGHSHVYWYRQLPEEGLKFMVYLQKENIIDESGMPKERFSAEFPKEGPSILRIQQVVRGDSAAYFCASSTRGQPQHFGDGTRLSIL.

The gene calls are TRBV5-4 and TRBJ1-3; no firm D call. Germline CDR1 reads SGHNT; CDR2 reads YYREEE (reference sequence). CDR3 length equals 12 residues. Trimming stripped 1 base from V and 4 bases from J, with 3 bases between. In DNA, the CDR3 is TGTGCCAGCAGCTTGCAGGGAAACACCATATATTTT. Amino acid sequence: CASSLQGNTIYF.

The CDR3 DNA is TGTGCCAGCAGCTTAGACAATCTTTACTATGGCTACACCTTC. Residues: CASSLDNLYYGYTF. The V and J genes are TRBV7-2 and TRBJ1-2; D is ambiguous. This CDR3 is built from 14 residues. Germline lookup yields CDR1 SGHTA and CDR2 FQGNSA. V lost 1 base, J lost 3 bases, and 9 bases lay in between.

This clonotype was counted between two and nine times. V is TRBV20-1 and J is TRBJ1-5; D call uncertain. The CDR3 is 13 residues long. V shed 3 bases and J shed 3 bases, with 9 bases lying between them. Germline V gene lookup returns CDR1 DFQATT and CDR2 SNEGSKA (reference sequence). CDR3 region: CSARLTVNQPQHF. In nucleotides, the CDR3 is TGCAGTGCTAGGTTGACGGTCAATCAGCCCCAGCATTTT.

This clonotype was detected only a few times. At one end, the junction sequence differs from germline, possibly due to a read error. V and J are TRBV5-3 and TRBJ2-1; the match to TRBD2 covers 9 bases. Being an ORF, TRBV5-3 has a function that is uncertain. This CDR3 has 15 residues. The CDR3 nucleotides read TGTGCCAGCAGCTCCCTAGCGGGATATAAGAATGAGCAGTTCTTC. It translates to CASSSLAGYKNEQFF.

J is TRBJ2-1 and V is TRBV5-1; 8 bases fit TRBD2. The CDR3 length is 16 residues. Germline values: CDR1 SGHRS, CDR2 YFSETQ. The V segment lost 4 bases and the J segment 9 bases; nucleotides outside the gene matches: 15. CDR3 residues: CASSRGASGSMVEQFF. The CDR3 nucleotides are TGCGCCAGCAGCAGGGGCGCGAGCGGGAGTATGGTTGAGCAGTTCTTC.

The rearrangement links TRBV6-5 to TRBJ2-2; a possible D gene is TRBD2 (5 bases). The CDR3 runs 16 residues. Germline loops: CDR1 MNHEY, CDR2 SVGAGI. V lost 2 bases and J lost 3, with 13 bases in between. The CDR3 protein is CASSYLSGFDTGELFF. CDR3 DNA sequence: TGTGCCAGCAGTTACCTTTCGGGGTTCGACACCGGGGAGCTGTTTTTT.

There are a few counts of this clonotype. This chain uses TRBV20-1 with TRBJ1-6; 7 bases match TRBD1. The CDR3 totals 14 residues. Germline CDR1 reads DFQATT; CDR2 reads SNEGSKA (reference sequence). Unmatched junction bases numbered 6, after V lost 3 bases and J lost 7 bases. The CDR3 is CSASRGQVNSPLHF. CDR3 nucleotides: TGCAGTGCTAGTCGTGGACAGGTCAATTCACCCCTCCACTTT.

The V and J genes are TRBV2 and TRBJ2-2, with a weak D call TRBD1 (6 bases). Germline V gene sequence: CDR1 SNHLY, CDR2 FYNNEI. The CDR3 has 13 residues. V lost 8 bases to trimming and J lost 4 bases, with 11 bases between them. Here the CDR3 reads CASYRDGTGELFF. Written as DNA, the CDR3 is TGTGCCAGCTACAGGGACGGCACCGGGGAGCTGTTTTTT.

The chain joins TRBV27 to TRBJ2-7; D may match TRBD1 or TRBD2 (6 bases each). The CDR3 contains 15 residues. Trimming stripped 8 bases from V and 6 bases from J, with 23 bases between. The germline V gene has CDR1 MNHEY and CDR2 SMNVEV (reference sequence). CDR3 sequence: CASAGGWGLDGEQYF. The CDR3 DNA sequence: TGTGCCAGCGCCGGGGGATGGGGGCTAGACGGCGAGCAGTACTTC.

This sequence joins TRBV7-2 and TRBJ1-2; maybe TRBD1 (5 bases). Trimming cost V 5 bases and J 9 bases, with 16 bases left between them. Germline loops: CDR1 SGHTA, CDR2 FQGNSA. This CDR3 is 13 amino acids long. The CDR3 reads CASSPGRPLSYTF. CDR3 sequence (DNA): TGTGCCAGCAGCCCGGGACGGCCGTTGAGCTACACCTTC.

A few counts support this clonotype. The J gene is TRBJ2-7, the V gene TRBV6-2 or TRBV6-3; the D is unclear. Deletions cut 7 bases from V and 2 bases from J, with 15 bases between. In germline, CDR1 is MNHEY, CDR2 SVGEGT. This CDR3 comprises 14 residues. CDR3 nucleotide sequence: TGTGCCAGCACCCTACCGGAGAGGCCCTACGAGCAGTACTTC. This encodes CASTLPERPYEQYF.

The rearrangement joins TRBV6-1 to TRBJ2-7; 11 bases map to TRBD1. The V gene's germline CDR1 is MNHNS and CDR2 SASEGT. This CDR3 spans 14 amino acids. Germline trimming cut 6 bases from V and 4 bases from J; bases unmatched to any gene: 5. CDR3 DNA: TGTGCCAGCAGGCCGGGACAGGGGGATTACGAGCAGTACTTC. This gives the protein CASRPGQGDYEQYF.

The chain is built from TRBV7-9 and TRBJ2-7; 11 bases fit TRBD2. Trimming took 3 bases from V and 0 from J; bases not matched to a gene: 1. The CDR3 has 15 residues. Looked up from germline, CDR1 is SEHNR and CDR2 is FQNEAQ (reference sequence). CDR3 amino acids: CASSFGTSGSYEQYF. The CDR3 DNA is TGTGCCAGCAGCTTTGGGACTAGCGGCTCCTACGAGCAGTACTTC. The full variable domain, its missing parts supplied by reference TRBV7-9 and TRBJ2-7, is DTGVSQNPRHKITKRGQNVTFRCDPISEHNRLYWYRQTLGQGPEFLTYFQNEAQLEKSRLLSDRFSAERPKGSFSTLEIQRTEQGDSAMYLCASSFGTSGSYEQYFGPGTRLTVT.

The count of this clonotype is one. The chain links TRBV7-9 to TRBJ2-7; 9 bases align to TRBD1. The CDR3 consists of 17 residues. J gave up 0 bases and V 3 bases, and 9 bases lay outside the gene matches. CDR1 SEHNR and CDR2 FQNEAQ come from the germline V gene (reference sequence). The CDR3 region has the DNA TGTGCCAGCAGCTTGGGGGGGACAGGGAGGGTCTCCTACGAGCAGTACTTC. This translates into CASSLGGTGRVSYEQYF. The full variable domain, completed using reference TRBV7-9 and TRBJ2-7, is DTGVSQNPRHKITKRGQNVTFRCDPISEHNRLYWYRQTLGQGPEFLTYFQNEAQLEKSRLLSDRFSAERPKGSFSTLEIQRTEQGDSAMYLCASSLGGTGRVSYEQYFGPGTRLTVT.

The chain is built from TRBV9 and TRBJ2-7, with D tentatively TRBD1 (6 bases). Germline CDR1 and CDR2: SGDLS and YYNGEE. CDR3 length equals 13 residues. The V end lost 3 bases, the J end lost 6 bases, and 13 bases lay between the germline ends. The DNA for the CDR3 is TGTGCCAGCAGCGCCACGACAGGATCCGAGCAGTACTTC. It yields the protein CASSATTGSEQYF.

This clonotype was found a few times. This rearrangement joins TRBV6-5 to TRBJ1-6; no definite D call. V lost 1 base and J 7 bases, leaving 8 bases between the germline ends. Germline V lookup: CDR1 MNHEY, CDR2 SVGAGI. This CDR3 region has 14 residues. The CDR3 nucleotides read TGTGCCAGCAGTTACTGGCAGCAGAATTCACCCCTCCACTTT. It specifies CASSYWQQNSPLHF.

This sequence joins TRBV7-9 and TRBJ2-5, with TRBD1 matching 11 bases. With 4 bases clipped from V and 5 bases from J, the junction kept 9 bases outside the gene matches. From germline, CDR1 is SEHNR and CDR2 FQNEAQ (reference sequence). This CDR3 is built from 16 residues. The CDR3 reads CASSSGQGARTETQYF. DNA for the CDR3: TGTGCCAGCAGCTCCGGACAGGGGGCGAGGACGGAGACCCAGTACTTC.

The genes are TRBV7-9 and TRBJ2-2; D uncertain. This CDR3 region has 14 residues. The V and J ends lost 3 bases and 6 bases respectively, with 11 bases between them. Germline V lookup: CDR1 SEHNR, CDR2 FQNEAQ (reference sequence). CDR3 sequence (DNA): TGTGCCAGCAGCTTTAGTGATACCGCCGGGGAGCTGTTTTTT. Protein: CASSFSDTAGELFF.

This chain connects TRBV9 to TRBJ1-1, with D maybe TRBD1 (5 bases). Germline CDR1 and CDR2: SGDLS and YYNGEE. V lost 5 bases, J lost 0 bases, and 26 bases lay in between. The CDR3 has 19 amino acids. The CDR3 DNA sequence: TGTGCCAGCAGGGGCCGCGATCGACCGGGACGAAGGATGAACACTGAAGCTTTCTTT. Protein sequence: CASRGRDRPGRRMNTEAFF.

The CDR3 DNA reads TGTGCCAGCAGTTTATGGTCAGGGGACGGGGCCAACGTCCTGACTTTC. Amino acid sequence: CASSLWSGDGANVLTF. The chain joins TRBV28 to TRBJ2-6; D is possibly TRBD1 (6 bases). V shed 0 bases and J shed 4 bases, with 10 bases lying between them. The CDR3 length is 16 residues. The germline V gene encodes CDR1 MDHEN and CDR2 SYDVKM.

This chain links TRBV20-1 with TRBJ1-5; D is unresolved. This CDR3 contains 12 residues. Trimming stripped 6 bases from V and 7 bases from J, with 13 bases between. The germline gives CDR1 DFQATT, CDR2 SNEGSKA (reference sequence). CDR3 region: CSASTGMQPQHF. The CDR3 DNA is TGCAGTGCCTCAACTGGGATGCAGCCCCAGCATTTT.